This T cell receptor beta chain comes out of a study of T cell responses to AZD1222 COVID-19 vaccine. Regarding the study as a whole: Unmutated variant regions reportedly attract nearly half of all spike-specific TCRs. Compared with day 0, the breadth and depth of the Spike-specific TCR repertoire rose significantly after two doses of AZD1222. Possibly, clonal diversity was underestimated; donors were largely white British and included more females. No day 14 peak samples; only post-peak repertoires were characterized.

The length of the CDR3 is 14 residues. V was trimmed by 3 bases and J by 6 bases, leaving 14 bases between them. CDR1 and CDR2 from the germline V gene are SNHLY and FYNNEI. Clones were sequenced by immunoSEQ multiplex PCR, and TCRdb holds only the in-frame ones, with some missing. The sample carries roughly 120,000 clones, around 88% recorded once. Turning to this clone: Its specificity is unknown.

This TCR was sampled from an adult in good health. The specimen comprised peripheral blood, sampled on day 0 of AZD1222 vaccination. This chain uses TRBV2 with TRBJ1-2; a possible D gene is TRBD1 (5 bases). The CDR3 DNA follows: TGTGCCAGCAGTGAGATGGGGGGGATGGATGGCTACACCTTC. Translation gives CASSEMGGMDGYTF.